This T cell receptor beta chain comes out of a study of T cells in Graves' hyperthyroidism and ophthalmopathy (dated by TCRdb to between 2017 and 2020). Study-level background: Peripheral blood samples were taken at the time of initial diagnosis, prior to any treatment. Thyroid tissue and blood T-cell repertoires from about 6 Graves' hyperthyroidism patients were also compared in the study. The paper reports TCR Vbeta CDR3 sequencing of some 140 peripheral blood samples: approximately 43 ophthalmopathy, about 75 hyperthyroidism and approximately 17 progressor patients. To identify TCR V-J signatures that set the groups apart, the researchers used a discovery cohort of 100 patients, made up of around 40 with Graves' ophthalmopathy and 57 with stable Graves' hyperthyroidism. The 90 or so discovery patients were randomly split 7:3 into training and test sets. Whether ophthalmopathy could be predicted prospectively was tested in an independent validation cohort made up of approximately 19 hyperthyroidism patients plus 17 patients who later progressed to ophthalmopathy. Once sampling was done, hyperthyroidism patients were given methimazole at a starting dose of 30 mg daily, whereas ophthalmopathy patients were given high-dose intravenous methylprednisolone.

Taken from cysteine to phenylalanine, the CDR3 has 18 residues. The CDR3 DNA has 54 bases and is translated from base 1. The germline V gene yields SGHDN for CDR1 and FVKESK for CDR2. Trimming takes 3 bases from V and 2 bases from J, and the germline ends sit 23 bases apart. This clonotype was seen a few times. Its antigen is currently not known. Base qualities are missing; no much larger clone stands one base away. Moderately to severely active disease, a Clinical Activity Score of at least 3, a NOSPECS grade of at least 4, and a duration under 3 months were present in ophthalmopathy patients. Patients with uncontrolled infections, other autoimmune diseases, pregnancy or lactation were excluded. Diagnoses relied on clinical symptoms, serum thyroxine and TRAb, thyroid ultrasound and orbital computed tomography. PBMCs were isolated from about 10 ml of fresh peripheral blood by Ficoll-Paque density gradient centrifugation. Total RNA was extracted with Trizol reagent, and quality was checked on an Agilent 2100 Bioanalyzer.

The paper's findings and limits, for the study overall: In cross-validation, a model built on a 13 V-J signature told ophthalmopathy apart from stable hyperthyroidism with 87.88% sensitivity and around 81% specificity, and in testing the same model reached 80%/75%. No statistical method was used to fix the sample size in advance, and group allocation was not hidden from the investigators. Most expanded thyroid clonotypes (frequency above 0.001) were also detected in blood, suggesting blood repertoires may reflect thyroid immune responses. During validation, the model predicted progression to ophthalmopathy a median of about 6.5 months ahead of onset, with around 65% sensitivity and 72% to 85% specificity.

Amplification of TCR beta CDR3 regions was carried out from RNA transcripts. A first-round RT-PCR of the TCR CDR3 used the HTBI primer set with the Qiagen OneStep RT-PCR kit. Libraries were constructed in a second round of multiplex PCR, after which size selection and purification were carried out. Paired-end sequencing of the libraries was performed with 100 bp reads on an Illumina HiSeq2000. The study's own analysis went as follows. Raw data were processed with SOAPnuke, discarding reads with adapters, uncalled bases, mean Phred below 15, or no exact constant-primer or identifier match. High-quality paired reads were merged using COPE v1.2.5, and each unique nucleotide sequence was defined as a clonotype. Clonotypes were aligned to IMGT TRBV, TRBD and TRBJ reference segments using MiTCR v1.1. Analysis was restricted to V-J combinations with a frequency above 0.0001, which covered about 99% of repertoires. The TCS score was defined as the ratio of F50 (clonal expansion) to E x V (chaos), calculated using BLOSUM62-based TCRdist between CDR3 peptides within each V-J. Welch's t-statistics and random forest reduced just over 500 V-J features to roughly 13, which were used in a naive Bayes classifier (R e1071). The raw public reads went through TCRdb reprocessing: fastp at Q25, MiXCR clone calling, in-frame beta chains kept. Duplicate CDR3 protein sequences are folded into a single record with the most common DNA and genes. It is TCRdb's table, rather than the study itself, that gives the V and J calls and clone size. The sample table holds 400,000 to 550,000 distinct CDR3 sequences, of which around 22% were seen once. About 11% of the sample goes to the ten largest clones.

The sequence is built from TRBV14 and TRBJ2-7; TRBD2 could be the D gene, as 7 bases match. The sequence derives from a woman aged 25-40 years with Graves' ophthalmopathy. The sequencing input was blood. CDR3 region: CASSHGVQLGGATYEQYF. The base sequence is TGTGCCAGCAGCCATGGGGTCCAGCTGGGGGGGGCCACCTACGAGCAGTACTTC.